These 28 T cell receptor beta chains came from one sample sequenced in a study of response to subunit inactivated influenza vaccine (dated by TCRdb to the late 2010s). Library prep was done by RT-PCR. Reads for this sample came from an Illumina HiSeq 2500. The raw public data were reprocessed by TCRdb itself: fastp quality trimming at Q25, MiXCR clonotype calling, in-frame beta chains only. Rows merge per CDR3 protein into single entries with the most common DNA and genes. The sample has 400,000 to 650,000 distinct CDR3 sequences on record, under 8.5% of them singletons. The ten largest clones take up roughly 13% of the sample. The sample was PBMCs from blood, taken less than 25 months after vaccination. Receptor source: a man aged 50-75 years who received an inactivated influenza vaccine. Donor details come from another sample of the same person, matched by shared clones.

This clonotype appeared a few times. The CDR3 loop is CASSDSLGQGAETQYF. The DNA of the CDR3 is TGTGCCAGCAGTGATTCTTTAGGACAGGGAGCGGAGACCCAGTACTTC. The chain recombines TRBV2 with TRBJ2-5; 8 bases line up with TRBD1. This CDR3 is built from 16 residues. CDR1 is SNHLY, CDR2 FYNNEI, per germline. J lost 5 bases, V lost 3 bases, and 11 bases had no gene match. Using reference TRBV2 and TRBJ2-5 for the parts outside the CDR3, the full variable domain is EPEVTQTPSHQVTQMGQEVILRCVPISNHLYFYWYRQILGQKVEFLVSFYNNEISEKSEIFDDQFSVERPDGSNFTLKIRSTKLEDSAMYFCASSDSLGQGAETQYFGPGTRLLVL.

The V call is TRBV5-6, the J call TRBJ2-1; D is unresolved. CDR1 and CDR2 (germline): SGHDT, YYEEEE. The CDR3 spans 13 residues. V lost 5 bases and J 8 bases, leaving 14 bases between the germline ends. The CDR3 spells CASSLKSFYEQFF. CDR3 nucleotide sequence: TGTGCCAGCAGTCTAAAAAGCTTTTATGAGCAGTTCTTC.

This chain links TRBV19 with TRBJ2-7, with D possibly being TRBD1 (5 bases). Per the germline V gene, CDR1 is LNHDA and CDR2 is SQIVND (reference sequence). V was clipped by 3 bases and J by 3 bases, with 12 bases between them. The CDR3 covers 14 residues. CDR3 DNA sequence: TGTGCCAGTAGTATCGAGGCAGGGAACTACGAGCAGTACTTC. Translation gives CASSIEAGNYEQYF.

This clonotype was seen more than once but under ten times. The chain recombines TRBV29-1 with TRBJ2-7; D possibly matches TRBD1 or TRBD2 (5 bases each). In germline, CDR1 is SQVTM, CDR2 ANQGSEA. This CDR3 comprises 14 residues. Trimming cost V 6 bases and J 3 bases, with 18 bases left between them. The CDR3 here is CSVIFGTGNYEQYF. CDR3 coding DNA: TGCAGCGTCATCTTCGGGACCGGGAACTACGAGCAGTACTTC.

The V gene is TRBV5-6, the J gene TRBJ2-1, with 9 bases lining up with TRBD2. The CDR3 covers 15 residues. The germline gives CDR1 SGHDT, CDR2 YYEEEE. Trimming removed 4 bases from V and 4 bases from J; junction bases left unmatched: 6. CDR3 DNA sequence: TGTGCCAGCAGCCTAGCGGGGCCAAATTACAATGAGCAGTTCTTC. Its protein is CASSLAGPNYNEQFF.

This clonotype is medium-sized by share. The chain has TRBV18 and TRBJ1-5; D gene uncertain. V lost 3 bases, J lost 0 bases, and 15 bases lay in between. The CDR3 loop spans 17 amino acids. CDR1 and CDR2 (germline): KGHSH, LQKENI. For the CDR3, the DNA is TGTGCCAGCTCACCTTCAGGACCGCTATATAGCAATCAGCCCCAGCATTTT. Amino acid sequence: CASSPSGPLYSNQPQHF.

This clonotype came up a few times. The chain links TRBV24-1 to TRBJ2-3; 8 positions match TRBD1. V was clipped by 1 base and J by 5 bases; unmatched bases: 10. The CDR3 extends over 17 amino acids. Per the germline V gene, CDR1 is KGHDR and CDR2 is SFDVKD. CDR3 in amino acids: CATSDFGAGGKGDTQYF. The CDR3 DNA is TGTGCCACCAGTGATTTTGGAGCAGGGGGCAAAGGAGATACGCAGTATTTT.

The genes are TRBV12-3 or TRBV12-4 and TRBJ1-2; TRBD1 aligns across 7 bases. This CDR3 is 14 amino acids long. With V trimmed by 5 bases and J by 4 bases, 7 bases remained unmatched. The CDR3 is CASSRGQAIYGYTF. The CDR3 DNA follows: TGTGCCAGCAGTCGAGGACAGGCGATCTATGGCTACACCTTC.

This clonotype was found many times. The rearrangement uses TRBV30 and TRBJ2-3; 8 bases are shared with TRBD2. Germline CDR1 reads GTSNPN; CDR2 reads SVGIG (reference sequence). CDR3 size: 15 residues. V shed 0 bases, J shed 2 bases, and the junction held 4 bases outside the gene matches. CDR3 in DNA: TGTGCCTGGAGTGTCAATAGCGGGGACACAGATACGCAGTATTTT. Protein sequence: CAWSVNSGDTDTQYF.

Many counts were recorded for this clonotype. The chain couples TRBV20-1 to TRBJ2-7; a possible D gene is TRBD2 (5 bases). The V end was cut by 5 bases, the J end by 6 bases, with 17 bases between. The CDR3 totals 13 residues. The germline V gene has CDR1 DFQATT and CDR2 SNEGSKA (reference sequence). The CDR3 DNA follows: TGCAGTGCTCGCGCGACTAATCGACTCGAGCAGTACTTC. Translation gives CSARATNRLEQYF.

The CDR3 bases are TGTGCCAGCAGTACCTCCAGGGGGCGCCTGCCGGAGACCCAGTACTTC. It yields the protein CASSTSRGRLPETQYF. The V and J genes are TRBV12-3 or TRBV12-4 and TRBJ2-5; 8 bases are a match to TRBD1. J was trimmed by 5 bases and V by 5 bases; bases with no gene match: 13. The CDR3 consists of 16 residues.

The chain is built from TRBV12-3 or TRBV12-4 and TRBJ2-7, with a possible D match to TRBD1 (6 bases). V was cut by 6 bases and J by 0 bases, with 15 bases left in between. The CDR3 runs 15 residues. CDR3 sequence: CASRPGTNPSYEQYF. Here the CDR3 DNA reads TGTGCCAGCAGGCCCGGGACAAACCCCTCCTACGAGCAGTACTTC.

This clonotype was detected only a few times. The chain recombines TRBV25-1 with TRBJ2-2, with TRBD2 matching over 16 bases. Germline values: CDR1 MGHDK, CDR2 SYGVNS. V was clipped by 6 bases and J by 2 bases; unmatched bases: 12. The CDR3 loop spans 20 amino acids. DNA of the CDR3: TGTGCCAGCAGGGGGACTAGCGGGAGGGCCTCCGGTCGAAACACCGGGGAGCTGTTTTTT. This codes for CASRGTSGRASGRNTGELFF. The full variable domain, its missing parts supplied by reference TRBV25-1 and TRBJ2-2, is EADIYQTPRYLVIGTGKKITLECSQTMGHDKMYWYQQDPGMELHLIHYSYGVNSTEKGDLSSESTVSRIRTEHFPLTLESARPSHTSQYLCASRGTSGRASGRNTGELFFGEGSRLTVL.

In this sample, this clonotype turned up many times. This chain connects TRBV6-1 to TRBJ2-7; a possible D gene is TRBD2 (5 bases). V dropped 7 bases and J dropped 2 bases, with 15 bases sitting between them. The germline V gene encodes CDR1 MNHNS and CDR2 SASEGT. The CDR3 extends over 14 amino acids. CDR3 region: CASTRSDGAYEQYF. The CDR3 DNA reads TGTGCCAGCACCCGGAGCGACGGGGCCTACGAGCAGTACTTC.

The CDR3 DNA reads as TGCAGCGTAGGAAGAGGGAGCTACGAGCAGTACTTC. It is translated as CSVGRGSYEQYF. The rearrangement joins TRBV29-1 to TRBJ2-7; tentatively, D is TRBD2 (5 bases). In germline, CDR1 is SQVTM, CDR2 ANQGSEA. V shed 6 bases and J shed 3 bases, with 12 bases lying between them. The CDR3 is made up of 12 amino acids.

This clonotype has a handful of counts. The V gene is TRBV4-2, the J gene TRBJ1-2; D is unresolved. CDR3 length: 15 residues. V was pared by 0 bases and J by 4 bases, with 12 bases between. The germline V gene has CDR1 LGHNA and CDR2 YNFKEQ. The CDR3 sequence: CASSQDRAGTYGYTF. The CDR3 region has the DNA TGTGCCAGCAGCCAAGATCGGGCAGGAACCTATGGCTACACCTTC.

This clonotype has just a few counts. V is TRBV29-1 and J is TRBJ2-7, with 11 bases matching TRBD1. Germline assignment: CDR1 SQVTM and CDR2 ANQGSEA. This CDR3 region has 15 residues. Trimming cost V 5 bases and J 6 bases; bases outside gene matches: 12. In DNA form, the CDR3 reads TGCAGCGTTCTACCTCGGACAGGGGGCTCTGGCGAGCAGTACTTC. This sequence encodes CSVLPRTGGSGEQYF.

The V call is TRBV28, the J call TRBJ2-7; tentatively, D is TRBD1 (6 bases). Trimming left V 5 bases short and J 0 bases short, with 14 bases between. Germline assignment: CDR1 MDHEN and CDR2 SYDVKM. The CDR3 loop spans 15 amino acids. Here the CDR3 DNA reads TGTGCCAGCAGTACCAAAACAGGGCCCTCCTACGAGCAGTACTTC. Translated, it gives CASSTKTGPSYEQYF.

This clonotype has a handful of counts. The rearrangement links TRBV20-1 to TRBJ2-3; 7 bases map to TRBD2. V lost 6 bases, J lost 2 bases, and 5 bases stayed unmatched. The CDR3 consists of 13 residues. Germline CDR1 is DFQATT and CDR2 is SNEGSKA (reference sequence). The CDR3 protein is CSAKTSPTDTQYF. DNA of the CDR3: TGCAGTGCAAAGACTAGCCCCACAGATACGCAGTATTTT.

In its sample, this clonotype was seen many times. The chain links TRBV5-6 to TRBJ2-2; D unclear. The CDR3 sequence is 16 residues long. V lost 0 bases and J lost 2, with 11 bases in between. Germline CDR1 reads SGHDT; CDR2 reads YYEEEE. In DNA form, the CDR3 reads TGTGCCAGCAGCTTGGCCCTGGCCGGCAACACCGGGGAGCTGTTTTTT. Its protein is CASSLALAGNTGELFF.

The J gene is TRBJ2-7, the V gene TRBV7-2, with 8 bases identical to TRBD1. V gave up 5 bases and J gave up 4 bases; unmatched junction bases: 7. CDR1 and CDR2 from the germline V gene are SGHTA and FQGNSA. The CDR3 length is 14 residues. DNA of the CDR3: TGTGCCAGCAGCCGATTCAGGGGGCAGTACGAGCAGTACTTC. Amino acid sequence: CASSRFRGQYEQYF.

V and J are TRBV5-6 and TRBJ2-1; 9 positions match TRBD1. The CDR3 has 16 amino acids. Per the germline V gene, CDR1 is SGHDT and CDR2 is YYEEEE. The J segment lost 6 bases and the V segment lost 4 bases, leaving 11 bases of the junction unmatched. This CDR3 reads CASSRRHGTGSNEQFF. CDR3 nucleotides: TGTGCCAGCAGCCGGAGACACGGGACAGGGAGCAATGAGCAGTTCTTC. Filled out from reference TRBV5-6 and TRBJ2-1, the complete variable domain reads DAGVTQSPTHLIKTRGQQVTLRCSPKSGHDTVSWYQQALGQGPQFIFQYYEEEERQRGNFPDRFSGHQFPNYSSELNVNALLLGDSALYLCASSRRHGTGSNEQFFGPGTRLTVL.

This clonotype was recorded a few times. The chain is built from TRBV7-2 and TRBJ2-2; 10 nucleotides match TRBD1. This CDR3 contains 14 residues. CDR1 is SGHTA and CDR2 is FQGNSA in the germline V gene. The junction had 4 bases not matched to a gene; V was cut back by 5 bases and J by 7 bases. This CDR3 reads CASSPDRGIGELFF. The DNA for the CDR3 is TGTGCCAGCAGCCCGGACAGGGGGATCGGGGAGCTGTTTTTT. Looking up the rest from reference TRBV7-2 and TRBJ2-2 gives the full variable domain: GAGVSQSPSNKVTEKGKDVELRCDPISGHTALYWYRQSLGQGLEFLIYFQGNSAPDKSGLPSDRFSAERTGGSVSTLTIQRTQQEDSAVYLCASSPDRGIGELFFGEGSRLTVL.

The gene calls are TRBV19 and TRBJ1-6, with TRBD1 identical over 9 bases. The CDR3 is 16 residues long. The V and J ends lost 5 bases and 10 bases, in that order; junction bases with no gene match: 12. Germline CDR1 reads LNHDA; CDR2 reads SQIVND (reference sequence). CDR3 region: CASSASGTGSWSPLHF. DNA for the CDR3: TGTGCCAGTAGTGCCTCCGGGACAGGGTCGTGGTCACCCCTCCACTTT.

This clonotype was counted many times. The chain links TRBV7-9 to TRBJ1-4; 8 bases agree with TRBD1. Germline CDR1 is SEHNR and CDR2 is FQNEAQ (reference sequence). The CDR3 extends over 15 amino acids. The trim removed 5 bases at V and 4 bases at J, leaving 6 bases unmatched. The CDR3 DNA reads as TGTGCCAGCAGCGTTGGACAGGGCGATAATGAAAAACTGTTTTTT. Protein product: CASSVGQGDNEKLFF.

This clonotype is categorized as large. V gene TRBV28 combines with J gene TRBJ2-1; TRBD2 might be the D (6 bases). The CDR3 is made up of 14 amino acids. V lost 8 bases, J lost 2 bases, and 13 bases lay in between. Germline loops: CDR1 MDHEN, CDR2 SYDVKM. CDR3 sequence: CASPGVPPYNEQFF. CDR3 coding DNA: TGTGCCAGCCCGGGGGTTCCCCCCTACAATGAGCAGTTCTTC.

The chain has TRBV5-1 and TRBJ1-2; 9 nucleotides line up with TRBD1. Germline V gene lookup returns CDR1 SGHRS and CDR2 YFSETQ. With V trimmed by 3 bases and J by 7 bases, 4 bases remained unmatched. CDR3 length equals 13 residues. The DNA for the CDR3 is TGCGCCAGCAGCTACCAGGACAGGGGTGGCTACACCTTC. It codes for CASSYQDRGGYTF.

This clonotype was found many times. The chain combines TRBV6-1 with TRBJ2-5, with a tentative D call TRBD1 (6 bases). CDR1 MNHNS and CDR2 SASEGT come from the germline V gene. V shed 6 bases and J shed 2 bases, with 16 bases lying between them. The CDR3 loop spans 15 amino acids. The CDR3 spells CASSPIGQTQETQYF. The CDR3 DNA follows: TGTGCCAGCAGCCCCATAGGACAGACACAAGAGACCCAGTACTTC.